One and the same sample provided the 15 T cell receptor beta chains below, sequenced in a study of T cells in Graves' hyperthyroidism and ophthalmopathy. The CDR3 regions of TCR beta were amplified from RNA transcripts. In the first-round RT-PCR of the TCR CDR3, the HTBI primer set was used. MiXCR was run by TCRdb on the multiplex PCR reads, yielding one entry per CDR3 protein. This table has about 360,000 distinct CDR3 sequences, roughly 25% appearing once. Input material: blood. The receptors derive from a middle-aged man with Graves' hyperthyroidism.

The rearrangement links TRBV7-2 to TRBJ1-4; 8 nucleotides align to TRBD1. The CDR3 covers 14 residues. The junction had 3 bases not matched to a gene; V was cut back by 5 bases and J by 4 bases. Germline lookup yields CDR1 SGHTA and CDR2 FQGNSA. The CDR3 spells CASSPDRGNEKLFF. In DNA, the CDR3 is TGTGCCAGCAGCCCAGACAGGGGTAATGAAAAACTGTTTTTT.

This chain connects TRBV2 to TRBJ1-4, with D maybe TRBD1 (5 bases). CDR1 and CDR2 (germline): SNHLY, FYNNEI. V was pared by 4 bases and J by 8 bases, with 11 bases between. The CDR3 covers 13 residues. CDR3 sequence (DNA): TGTGCCAGCAGTGTGGAACAGGTGGAAAAACTGTTTTTT. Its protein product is CASSVEQVEKLFF.

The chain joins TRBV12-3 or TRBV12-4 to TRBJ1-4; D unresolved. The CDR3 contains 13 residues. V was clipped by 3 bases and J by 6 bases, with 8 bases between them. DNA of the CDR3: TGTGCCAGCAGTTTGGATGCAGATGAAAAACTGTTTTTT. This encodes CASSLDADEKLFF.

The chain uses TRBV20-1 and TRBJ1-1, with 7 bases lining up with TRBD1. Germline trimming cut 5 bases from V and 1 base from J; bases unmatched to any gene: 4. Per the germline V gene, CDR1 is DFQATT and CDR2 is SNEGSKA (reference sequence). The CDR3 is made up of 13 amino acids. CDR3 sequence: CSALDRANTEAFF. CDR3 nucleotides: TGCAGTGCTCTTGACAGGGCGAACACTGAAGCTTTCTTT.

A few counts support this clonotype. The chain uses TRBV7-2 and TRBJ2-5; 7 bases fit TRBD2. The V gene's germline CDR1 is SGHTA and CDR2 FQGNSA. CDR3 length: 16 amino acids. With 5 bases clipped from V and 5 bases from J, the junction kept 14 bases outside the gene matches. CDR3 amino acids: CASSRRGTTRSETQYF. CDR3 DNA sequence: TGTGCCAGCAGCCGGCGGGGGACTACAAGGTCTGAGACCCAGTACTTC.

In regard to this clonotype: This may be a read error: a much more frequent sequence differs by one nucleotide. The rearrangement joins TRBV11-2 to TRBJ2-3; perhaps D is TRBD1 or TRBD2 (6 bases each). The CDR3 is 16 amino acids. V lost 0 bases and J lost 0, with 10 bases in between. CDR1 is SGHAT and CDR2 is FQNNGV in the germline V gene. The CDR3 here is CASSLDWGASTDTQYF. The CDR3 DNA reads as TGTGCCAGCAGCTTAGATTGGGGGGCGAGCACAGATACGCAGTATTTT.

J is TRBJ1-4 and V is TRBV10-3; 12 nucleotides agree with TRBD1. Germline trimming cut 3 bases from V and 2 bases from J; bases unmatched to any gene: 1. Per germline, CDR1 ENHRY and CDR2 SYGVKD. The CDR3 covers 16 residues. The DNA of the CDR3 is TGTGCCATCAGTGAAGGGACAGGGGGCACTAATGAAAAACTGTTTTTT. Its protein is CAISEGTGGTNEKLFF.

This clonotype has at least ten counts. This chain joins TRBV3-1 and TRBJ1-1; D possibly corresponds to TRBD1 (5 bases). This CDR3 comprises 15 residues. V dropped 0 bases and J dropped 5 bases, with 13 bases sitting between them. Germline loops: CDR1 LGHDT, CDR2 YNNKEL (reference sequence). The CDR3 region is CASSQDPGGVTEAFF. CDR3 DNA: TGTGCCAGCAGCCAAGATCCGGGGGGAGTGACTGAAGCTTTCTTT.

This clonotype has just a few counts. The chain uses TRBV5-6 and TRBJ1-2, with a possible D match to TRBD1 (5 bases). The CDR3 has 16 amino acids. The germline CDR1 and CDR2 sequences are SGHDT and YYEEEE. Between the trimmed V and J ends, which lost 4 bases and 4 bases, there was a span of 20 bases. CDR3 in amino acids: CASSVEIGAAGYGYTF. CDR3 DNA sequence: TGTGCCAGCAGCGTCGAAATTGGGGCCGCGGGCTATGGCTACACCTTC.

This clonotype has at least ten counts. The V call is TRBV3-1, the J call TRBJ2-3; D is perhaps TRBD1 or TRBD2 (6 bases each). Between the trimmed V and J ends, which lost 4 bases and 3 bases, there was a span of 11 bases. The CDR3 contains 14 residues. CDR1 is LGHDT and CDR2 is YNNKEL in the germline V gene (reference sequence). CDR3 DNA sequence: TGTGCCAGCAGCCCAACAGGGACTACAGATACGCAGTATTTT. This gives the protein CASSPTGTTDTQYF.

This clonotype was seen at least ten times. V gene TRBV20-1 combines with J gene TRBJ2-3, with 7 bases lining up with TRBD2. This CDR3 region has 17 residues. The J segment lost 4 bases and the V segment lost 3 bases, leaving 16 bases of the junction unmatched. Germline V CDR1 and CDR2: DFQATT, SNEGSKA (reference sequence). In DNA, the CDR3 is TGCAGTGCTAGTAACTCAGTGGCGGGAGAAGGGTCAGATACGCAGTATTTT. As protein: CSASNSVAGEGSDTQYF.

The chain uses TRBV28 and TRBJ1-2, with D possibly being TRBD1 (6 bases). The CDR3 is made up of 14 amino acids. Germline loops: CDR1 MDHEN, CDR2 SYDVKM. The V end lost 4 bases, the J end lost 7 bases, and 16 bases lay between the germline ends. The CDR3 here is CASSSGGRFGGYTF. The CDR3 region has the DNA TGTGCCAGCAGTTCTGGGGGGCGCTTTGGTGGCTACACCTTC.

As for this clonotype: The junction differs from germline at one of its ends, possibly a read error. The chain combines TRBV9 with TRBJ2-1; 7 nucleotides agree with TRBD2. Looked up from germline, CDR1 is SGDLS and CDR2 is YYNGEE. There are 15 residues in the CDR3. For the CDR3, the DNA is TGTGCCAGCAGCGTAGGAGGCGGGAGCAACAATGGGCAGTTCTTC. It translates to CASSVGGGSNNGQFF.

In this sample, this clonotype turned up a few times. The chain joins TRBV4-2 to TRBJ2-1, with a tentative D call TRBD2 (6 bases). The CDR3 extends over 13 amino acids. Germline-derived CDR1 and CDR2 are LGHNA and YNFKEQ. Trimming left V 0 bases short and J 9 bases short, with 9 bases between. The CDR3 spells CASSQEPAGEQFF. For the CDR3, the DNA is TGTGCCAGCAGCCAAGAACCAGCGGGTGAGCAGTTCTTC.

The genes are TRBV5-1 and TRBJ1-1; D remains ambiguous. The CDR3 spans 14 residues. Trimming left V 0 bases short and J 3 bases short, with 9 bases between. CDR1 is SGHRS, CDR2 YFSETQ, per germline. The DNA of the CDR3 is TGCGCCAGCAGCTTGGGTTTATTGGACACTGAAGCTTTCTTT. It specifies CASSLGLLDTEAFF.